This entry is about one T cell receptor beta chain. The sample is drawn from a study of cytomegalovirus exposure and HLA in healthy donors. CDR3 length: 13 residues. The V end was cut by 3 bases, the J end by 9 bases, with 13 bases between. Per germline, CDR1 SGHDT and CDR2 YYEEEE. 13 Jbeta primers and 60 Vbeta primers were used for the PCR. Data came from immunoSEQ multiplex PCR; TCRdb stores just in-frame clones and leaves some out. Of roughly 92,000 clones listed, 65% to 90% are singletons. The TCR was taken from a woman in her 70s in good health and CMV-seropositive. The rearrangement joins TRBV5-6 to TRBJ2-1; maybe TRBD1 (6 bases). The sample consisted of PBMCs. Here the CDR3 DNA reads TGTGCCAGCAGCTGGGATGGGGGCGGTGAGCAGTTCTTC. Translating gives CASSWDGGGEQFF.